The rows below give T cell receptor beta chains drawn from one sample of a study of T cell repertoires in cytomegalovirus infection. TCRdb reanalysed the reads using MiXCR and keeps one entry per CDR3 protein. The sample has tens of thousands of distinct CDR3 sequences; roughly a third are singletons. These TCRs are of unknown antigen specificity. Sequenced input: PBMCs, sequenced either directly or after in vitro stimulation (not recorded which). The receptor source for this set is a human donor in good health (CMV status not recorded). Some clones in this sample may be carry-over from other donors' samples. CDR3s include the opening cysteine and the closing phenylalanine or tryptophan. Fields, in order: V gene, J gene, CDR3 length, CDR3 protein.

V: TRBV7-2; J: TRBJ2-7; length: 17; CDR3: CASSLTEGTSVGYEQYF
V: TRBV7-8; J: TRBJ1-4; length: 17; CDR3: CASSLRDRLTTNEKLFF
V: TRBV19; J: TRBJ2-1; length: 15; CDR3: CASSIRGRLVNEQFF
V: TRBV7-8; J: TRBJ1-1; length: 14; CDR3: CASSFSGLNTEAFF
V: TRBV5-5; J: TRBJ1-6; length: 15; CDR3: CASSADRGENSPLHF
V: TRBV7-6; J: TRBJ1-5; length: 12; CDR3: CASSLYDQPQHF
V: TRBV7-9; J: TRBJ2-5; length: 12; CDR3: CASSPVEETQYF
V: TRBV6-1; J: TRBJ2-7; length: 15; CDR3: CASSSLTGAHYEQYF
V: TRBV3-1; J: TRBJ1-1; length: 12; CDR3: CASSQSGLGAFF
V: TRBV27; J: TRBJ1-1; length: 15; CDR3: CASSFGPGRNTEAFF